This TCR beta chain was sequenced in a study of radiotherapy plus CTLA-4 blockade in lung cancer. Study at large: Objective responses arose in roughly 17% of patients, and roughly 31% experienced disease control. Regarding the study as a whole: An expansion of tumor-derived TCR clones occurred in blood after radiotherapy plus ipilimumab. Reportedly, early blood T cell clone dynamics best predicted response, with interferon-beta.

The assay was immunoSEQ multiplex PCR, and TCRdb's table has in-frame clones only and misses some. The profile shows about 19,000 clones, about 82% of them singletons. Comments on this clone: Its matching antigen is unknown.

Germline V CDR1 and CDR2: SGHDT, YYEEEE. V trimming: 0 bases; J trimming: 5 bases; junction bases outside the gene matches: 9. This CDR3 region has 16 residues. Those patients who had chemo-refractory metastatic non-small-cell lung cancer were given focal radiation along with CTLA-4 blockade through ipilimumab. The rearrangement joins TRBV5-6 to TRBJ2-3; 7 bases fit TRBD2. The origin of this receptor is a human donor with non-small cell lung cancer whose response to radiotherapy plus ipilimumab could not be evaluated. The specimen comprised peripheral blood, sampled from a patient treated with radiotherapy plus ipilimumab. The CDR3 loop is CASSLDGLVLGDTQYF. The CDR3 DNA follows: TGTGCCAGCAGCTTGGATGGACTAGTCCTCGGAGATACGCAGTATTTT.